A single sample gave rise to the 26 T cell receptor beta chains below, sequenced in a study of blood T cell repertoires in COVID-19. Using immunoSEQ multiplex PCR, the repertoire was profiled, and TCRdb retains in-frame clones only, with some absent. The profile covers under 300,000 clones, with around 83% appearing a single time and roughly 1.9% taken by the ten largest. Sequenced sample: peripheral blood. These receptors were collected from a man in his thirties or forties who had recovered from COVID-19.

This clone turned up a few times. The genes are TRBV6-5 and TRBJ2-7; tentatively, D is TRBD2 (6 bases). Deletions cut 8 bases from V and 0 bases from J, with 11 bases between. In germline, CDR1 is MNHEY, CDR2 SVGAGI. The CDR3 totals 13 residues. CDR3: CASSWGDSYEQYF. CDR3 sequence (DNA): TGTGCCAGCTCGTGGGGGGACTCCTACGAGCAGTACTTC.

This clone was recorded once. The V call is TRBV18, the J call TRBJ2-7, with 7 positions matching TRBD1. CDR1 is KGHSH, CDR2 LQKENI, per germline. The CDR3 sequence is 15 residues long. The trim removed 6 bases at V and 3 bases at J, leaving 11 bases unmatched. CDR3 coding DNA: TGTGCCAGCTCTCCCGTAGGGGGCCACTTCTACGAGCAGTACGTC. This sequence encodes CASSPVGGHFYEQYV.

The chain is built from TRBV10-3 and TRBJ1-1; D may be TRBD1 (6 bases). The CDR3 runs to 16 residues. V lost 6 bases, J lost 3 bases, and 20 bases lay in between. Germline values: CDR1 ENHRY, CDR2 SYGVKD. CDR3 DNA sequence: TGTGCCATCAGCCCGGCGGGGGGCCTTAGGGACACTGAAGCTTTCTTT. It yields the protein CAISPAGGLRDTEAFF.

The V call is TRBV24-1, the J call TRBJ1-6; D uncertain. The germline CDR1 and CDR2 sequences are KGHDR and SFDVKD. V lost 11 bases, J lost 7 bases, and 17 bases lay in between. The CDR3 runs 14 residues. The CDR3 nucleotides are TGTGCCATCGCCATAGCGCGGATGAATTCACCCCTCCACTTT. As protein: CAIAIARMNSPLHF.

This chain connects TRBV7-8 to TRBJ2-5, with D perhaps matching TRBD1 (6 bases). CDR3 length equals 14 residues. V lost 4 bases and J lost 5, with 14 bases in between. The germline CDR1 and CDR2 sequences are SGHVS and FQNEAQ. CDR3 sequence (DNA): TGTGCCAGCAGCTCCCAACAGGGTCTTGAGACCCAGTACTTC. It yields the protein CASSSQQGLETQYF.

The chain employs TRBV28 and TRBJ1-2; TRBD1 matches 11 bases. With V trimmed by 2 bases and J by 4 bases, 15 bases remained unmatched. The CDR3 extends over 19 amino acids. Germline V gene lookup returns CDR1 MDHEN and CDR2 SYDVKM. The CDR3 spells CASSLPGRDRGFRFYGYTF. The CDR3 nucleotides are TGTGCCAGCAGTTTACCGGGCCGGGACAGGGGGTTTCGGTTCTATGGCTACACCTTC.

The chain combines TRBV6-4 with TRBJ2-1; D might be TRBD1 (6 bases). Per the germline V gene, CDR1 is MRHNA and CDR2 is SNTAGT. This CDR3 spans 13 amino acids. Trimming removed 5 bases at V and 3 bases at J, with 8 bases between. CDR3 loop: CASSRDNYNEQFF. The CDR3, as DNA: TGTGCCAGCAGTAGGGACAACTACAATGAGCAGTTCTTC.

The J gene is TRBJ2-1, the V gene TRBV28; TRBD2 matches 7 bases. This CDR3 comprises 16 residues. Germline V lookup: CDR1 MDHEN, CDR2 SYDVKM. The trim removed 7 bases at V and 5 bases at J, leaving 14 bases unmatched. The DNA for the CDR3 is TGTGCCAGCACCGAGTGGGGGGGACTACAAAACAATGAGCAGTTCTTC. Residues: CASTEWGGLQNNEQFF. Based on the CDR3 plus reference TRBV28 and TRBJ2-1, the full variable domain is DVKVTQSSRYLVKRTGEKVFLECVQDMDHENMFWYRQDPGLGLRLIYFSYDVKMKEKGDIPEGYSVSREKKERFSLILESASTNQTSMYLCASTEWGGLQNNEQFFGPGTRLTVL.

This chain connects TRBV2 to TRBJ2-2; D perhaps matches TRBD1 (5 bases). CDR1 is SNHLY and CDR2 is FYNNEI in the germline V gene. Trimming shortened V by 7 bases and J by 3 bases, and 12 bases separated the two germline ends. The CDR3 is 14 amino acids. The CDR3 sequence: CASIIQAHTGELFF. DNA of the CDR3: TGTGCCAGCATTATACAGGCACACACCGGGGAGCTGTTTTTT.

The rearrangement uses TRBV18 and TRBJ2-7, with D possibly being TRBD2 (7 bases). Germline V gene sequence: CDR1 KGHSH, CDR2 LQKENI. The CDR3 is 16 amino acids. V was pared by 3 bases and J by 0 bases, with 15 bases between. The DNA for the CDR3 is TGTGCCAGCTCACCCGGGGCGGGGGCCTCCTCCTACGAGCAGTACGTC. As protein: CASSPGAGASSYEQYV.

The sample holds one count of this clone. CDR3 region: CASSFGQGASPLHF. DNA for the CDR3: TGTGCCAGCAGCTTTGGACAGGGGGCTTCACCCCTCCACTTT. This chain connects TRBV5-6 to TRBJ1-6; 11 nucleotides agree with TRBD1. V lost 2 bases, J lost 9 bases, and 1 base stayed unmatched. There are 14 residues in the CDR3. Germline-derived CDR1 and CDR2 are SGHDT and YYEEEE.

The chain is built from TRBV11-2 and TRBJ1-2, with D unclear. With 7 bases removed from V and 2 bases from J, the gap between germline ends came to 14 bases. The CDR3 has 14 amino acids. Germline assignment: CDR1 SGHAT and CDR2 FQNNGV. The DNA of the CDR3 is TGTGCCAGCAACCCTCCCTACAGAAACTATGGCTACACCTTC. It codes for CASNPPYRNYGYTF.

The chain links TRBV7-6 to TRBJ1-4, with 9 positions matching TRBD1. CDR1 and CDR2 (germline): SGHVS, FNYEAQ. The CDR3 length is 14 residues. V shed 5 bases and J 5 bases; nucleotides not matched to a gene: 3. The CDR3 spells CASSTGTGNEKLFF. For the CDR3, the DNA is TGTGCCAGCAGCACCGGGACAGGGAATGAAAAACTGTTTTTT.

V usage is TRBV21-1 and J usage is TRBJ2-7; TRBD1, the table's D call, was not compared with the DNA. TRBV21-1 is given as a pseudogene. This CDR3 has 15 amino acids. CDR3 sequence (DNA): TGTGCCAGCAGCAACCATCGCAGACAGGGGGACGAGCAGTACTTC. Encoded protein: CASSNHRRQGDEQYF.

This clone was seen a few times. The gene calls are TRBV6-1 and TRBJ1-5; a possible D gene is TRBD1 (6 bases). Trimming left V 1 base short and J 5 bases short, with 12 bases between. The CDR3 is made up of 15 amino acids. Germline values: CDR1 MNHNS, CDR2 SASEGT. The CDR3 nucleotides read TGTGCCAGCAGTGAAGAGGTAGGGGGTTATCAGCCCCAGCATTTT. It specifies CASSEEVGGYQPQHF.

This chain joins TRBV2 and TRBJ2-7; D possibly corresponds to TRBD1 (5 bases). Germline lookup yields CDR1 SNHLY and CDR2 FYNNEI. This CDR3 spans 13 amino acids. V was pared by 3 bases and J by 4 bases, with 10 bases between. The CDR3: CASSDEGAYEQYF. The DNA for the CDR3 is TGTGCCAGCAGTGATGAAGGGGCATACGAGCAGTACTTC.

This clone has only one observation. The chain is built from TRBV11-1 and TRBJ2-5, with a weak D call TRBD1 (5 bases). The CDR3 loop spans 15 amino acids. Germline CDR1 is SGHAT and CDR2 is FQDESV (reference sequence). The V gene lost 2 bases and the J gene lost 4 bases, with 14 bases spanning the gap. The CDR3 DNA reads TGTGCCAGCAGCTTAAGTGGGGCCGATAGAGAGACCCAGTACTTC. Translated: CASSLSGADRETQYF.

The rearrangement uses TRBV18 and TRBJ1-4; D gene uncertain. The germline gives CDR1 KGHSH, CDR2 LQKENI. The CDR3 has 13 amino acids. The V end lost 8 bases, the J end lost 6 bases, and 13 bases lay between the germline ends. The CDR3 bases are TGTGCCAGCACTCCGACTCGGGATGAAAAACTGTTTTTT. Protein sequence: CASTPTRDEKLFF.

This sequence joins TRBV5-8 and TRBJ1-5; D is undetermined. The CDR3 contains 13 residues. CDR1 and CDR2 from the germline V gene are SGHTS and YDEGEE. The V end lost 5 bases, the J end lost 6 bases, and 12 bases lay between the germline ends. DNA of the CDR3: TGTGCCAGCAGTCGCGGCCCCATTCAGCCCCAGCATTTT. Encoded protein: CASSRGPIQPQHF.

The chain couples TRBV4-2 to TRBJ1-6; D remains ambiguous. Trimming took 1 base from V and 7 from J, leaving 14 bases between them. CDR1 is LGHNA, CDR2 YNFKEQ, per germline. The CDR3 runs to 16 residues. DNA of the CDR3: TGTGCCAGCAGCCAAGTTACGGCGGCAGTCAATTCACCCCTCCACTTT. Protein product: CASSQVTAAVNSPLHF.

This clone was recorded a few times. The chain is built from TRBV7-3 and TRBJ2-2; tentative D call: TRBD2 (6 bases). Germline assignment: CDR1 SGHTA and CDR2 FQGTGA. CDR3 length equals 15 residues. Trimming shortened V by 2 bases and J by 3 bases, and 10 bases separated the two germline ends. The CDR3 loop is CASSLRGAHTGELFF. The CDR3 nucleotides are TGTGCCAGCAGCTTACGCGGGGCCCACACCGGGGAGCTGTTTTTT.

The chain recombines TRBV7-8 with TRBJ2-6; 8 bases fit TRBD1. Losses at the gene ends were 0 bases for V and 2 bases for J; bases not matched to a gene: 6. Germline V gene sequence: CDR1 SGHVS, CDR2 FQNEAQ. The CDR3 totals 18 residues. As DNA, the CDR3 is TGTGCCAGCAGCTTAGCCCCCGGACAGGGTACTGGGGCCAACGTCCTGACTTTC. It encodes CASSLAPGQGTGANVLTF.

This CDR3 is CASGGPGQGSPNYGYTF. CDR3 nucleotide sequence: TGTGCTAGTGGTGGCCCGGGACAGGGGTCTCCTAACTATGGCTACACCTTC. The V and J genes are TRBV12-5 and TRBJ1-2; TRBD1 matches 10 bases. CDR1 and CDR2 from the germline V gene are LGHNT and FRNRAP. The CDR3 has 17 amino acids. V shed 5 bases and J 0 bases; nucleotides not matched to a gene: 9.

This chain joins TRBV12-5 and TRBJ2-5; tentative D call: TRBD1 (7 bases). Germline CDR1 and CDR2: LGHNT and FRNRAP. With 5 bases removed from V and 5 bases from J, the gap between germline ends came to 15 bases. This CDR3 spans 14 amino acids. CDR3: CASGREQGRETQYF. CDR3 nucleotide sequence: TGTGCTAGTGGTAGGGAACAGGGGAGGGAGACCCAGTACTTC.

The count of this clone is one. The V call is TRBV7-8, the J call TRBJ2-3, with TRBD2 matching over 11 bases. This CDR3 is built from 15 residues. V was pared by 4 bases and J by 1 base, with 1 base of the junction left unmatched. Germline-derived CDR1 and CDR2 are SGHVS and FQNEAQ. CDR3 nucleotides: TGTGCCAGCAGCTCACTAGCGGGGGGCACAGATACGCAGTATTTT. It codes for CASSSLAGGTDTQYF.

CDR3 bases: TGTGCCAGTGAATACAGGATGAATTCACCCCTCCACTTT. Protein: CASEYRMNSPLHF. The chain employs TRBV2 and TRBJ1-6; tentatively, D is TRBD1 (5 bases). Germline CDR1 reads SNHLY; CDR2 reads FYNNEI. CDR3 size: 13 residues. Deletions cut 9 bases from V and 7 bases from J, with 13 bases between.